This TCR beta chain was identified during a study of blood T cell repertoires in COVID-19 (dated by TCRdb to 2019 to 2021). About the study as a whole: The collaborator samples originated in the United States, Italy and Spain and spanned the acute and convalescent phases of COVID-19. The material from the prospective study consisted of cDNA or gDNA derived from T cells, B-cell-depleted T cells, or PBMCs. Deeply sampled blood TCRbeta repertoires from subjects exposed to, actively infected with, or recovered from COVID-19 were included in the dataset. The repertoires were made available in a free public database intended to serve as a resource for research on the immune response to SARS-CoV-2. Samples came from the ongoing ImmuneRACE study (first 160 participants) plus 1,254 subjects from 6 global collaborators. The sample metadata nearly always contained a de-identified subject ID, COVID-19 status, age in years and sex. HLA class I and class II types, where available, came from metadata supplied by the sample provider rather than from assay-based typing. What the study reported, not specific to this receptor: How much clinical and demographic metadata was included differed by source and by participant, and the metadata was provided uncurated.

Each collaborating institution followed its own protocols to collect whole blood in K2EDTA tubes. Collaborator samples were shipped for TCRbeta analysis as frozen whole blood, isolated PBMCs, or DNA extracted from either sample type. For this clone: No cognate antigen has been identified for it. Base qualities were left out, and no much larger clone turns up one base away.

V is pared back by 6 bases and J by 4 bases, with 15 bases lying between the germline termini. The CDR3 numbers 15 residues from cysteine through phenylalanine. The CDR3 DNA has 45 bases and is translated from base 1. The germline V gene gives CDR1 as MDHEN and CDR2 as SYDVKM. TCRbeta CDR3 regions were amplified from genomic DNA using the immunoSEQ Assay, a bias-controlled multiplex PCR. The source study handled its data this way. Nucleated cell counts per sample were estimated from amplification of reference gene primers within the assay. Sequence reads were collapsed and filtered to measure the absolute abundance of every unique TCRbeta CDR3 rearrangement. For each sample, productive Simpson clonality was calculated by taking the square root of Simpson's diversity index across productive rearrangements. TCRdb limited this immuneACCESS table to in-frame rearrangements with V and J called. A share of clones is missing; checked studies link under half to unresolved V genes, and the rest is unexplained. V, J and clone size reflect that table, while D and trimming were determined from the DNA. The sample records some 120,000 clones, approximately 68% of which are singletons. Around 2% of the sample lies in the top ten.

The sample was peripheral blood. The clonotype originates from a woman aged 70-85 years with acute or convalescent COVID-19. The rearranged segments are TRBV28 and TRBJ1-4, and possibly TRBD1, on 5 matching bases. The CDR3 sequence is CASRGGRGFNEKLFF. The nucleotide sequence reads TGTGCCAGCAGGGGCGGCCGGGGGTTTAATGAAAAACTGTTTTTT.